One and the same sample provided the 10 T cell receptor beta chains below, sequenced in a study of cytomegalovirus exposure and HLA in healthy donors. Use of 60 Vbeta and 13 Jbeta primers characterized the PCR. TCRdb's table, derived via immunoSEQ multiplex PCR, lists solely in-frame clones and lacks some. The top ten clones hold around 4% of a sample with more than 150,000 clones, 81% of them seen once. The sample was PBMCs. All receptors come from a man aged 50 or older in good health and CMV-seronegative.

The rearrangement uses TRBV25-1 and TRBJ2-2; possibly TRBD1 for D (6 bases). CDR3 length: 13 amino acids. V was cut by 4 bases and J by 7 bases, with 10 bases left in between. Germline V gene sequence: CDR1 MGHDK, CDR2 SYGVNS. The CDR3 region has the DNA TGTGCCAGCAGTGCAGGGGCAGGCGGGGAGCTGTTTTTT. Protein sequence: CASSAGAGGELFF.

This rearrangement joins TRBV7-3 to TRBJ1-3, with unresolved D. Trimming took 1 base from V and 0 from J, leaving 13 bases between them. This CDR3 region has 17 residues. CDR1 is SGHTA, CDR2 FQGTGA, per germline. The CDR3 sequence is CASSLMAPESSGNTIYF. The DNA for the CDR3 is TGTGCCAGCAGCTTAATGGCACCGGAGAGCTCTGGAAACACCATATATTTT.

Comment on this clone: The junction differs from germline at one of its ends, possibly a read error. The identical CDR3 is also encoded by other nucleotide sequences in the sample. The CDR3 loop is CASSENGRDQPQHF. The CDR3 DNA sequence: TGTGCCAGCAGTGAAAATGGGCGAGATCAGCCTCAGCATTTT. The J gene is TRBJ1-5, the V gene TRBV6-1; D is unresolved. Germline V gene sequence: CDR1 MNHNS, CDR2 SASEGT. There are 14 residues in the CDR3.

The V and J genes are TRBV21-1 and TRBJ2-7; the D segment call TRBD1 is taken from the table without a DNA check. TRBV21-1 is a listed pseudogene. CDR3 size: 13 residues. The CDR3 spells CASTGGNIYEQYF. CDR3 nucleotides: TGTGCCAGTACAGGGGGCAACATTTACGAGCAGTACTTC.

The chain combines TRBV7-9 with TRBJ2-3, with a possible D match to TRBD2 (6 bases). Germline assignment: CDR1 SEHNR and CDR2 FQNEAQ (reference sequence). The CDR3 loop spans 14 amino acids. V shed 5 bases and J shed 4 bases, with 13 bases lying between them. The CDR3 DNA reads TGTGCCAGCAGCCCTGTGGAGGGCTCAGATACGCAGTATTTT. This translates into CASSPVEGSDTQYF.

A remark on this clone: Germline is not matched at one junction end, which may reflect a read error. This chain connects TRBV11-2 to TRBJ2-7; 7 bases map to TRBD2. This CDR3 contains 12 residues. Germline V gives CDR1 SGHAT, CDR2 FQNNGV. CDR3 sequence: CASSWGGVGPNF. As DNA, the CDR3 is TGTGCCAGCAGCTGGGGGGGGGTGGGTCCGAACTTC.

The chain combines TRBV10-3 with TRBJ2-3; TRBD2 matches at 8 bases. J lost 6 bases, V lost 9 bases, and 8 bases had no gene match. Germline V gene sequence: CDR1 ENHRY, CDR2 SYGVKD. This CDR3 spans 13 amino acids. The CDR3 protein is CAISSGPGDTQYF. CDR3 bases: TGTGCCATTTCTAGCGGGCCGGGGGATACGCAGTATTTT.

V and J are TRBV9 and TRBJ2-5; TRBD1 might be the D (7 bases). Near its end, the DNA agrees better with TRBJ2-7, so the J call may be wrong. The CDR3 totals 13 residues. From germline, CDR1 is SGDLS and CDR2 YYNGEE. The CDR3 DNA reads TGTGCCAGCAGCAGACAGGGAGGTCACGAGCAGTACTTC. This translates into CASSRQGGHEQYF.

This rearrangement joins TRBV7-2 to TRBJ1-6; possibly TRBD1 for D (5 bases). This CDR3 region has 16 residues. Trimming cost V 2 bases and J 7 bases, with 15 bases left between them. Germline lookup yields CDR1 SGHTA and CDR2 FQGNSA. CDR3 in amino acids: CASSLYRQPGNSPLHF. CDR3 DNA sequence: TGTGCCAGCAGCTTATACCGACAGCCTGGGAATTCACCCCTCCACTTT.

The chain carries TRBV5-1 and TRBJ2-7; D is possibly TRBD2 (5 bases). This CDR3 spans 16 amino acids. V was trimmed by 4 bases and J by 5 bases, leaving 22 bases between them. From germline, CDR1 is SGHRS and CDR2 YFSETQ. In DNA form, the CDR3 reads TGCGCCAGCAGCGGACGGTCCTCCACTCAGGAGGACGAGCAGTACTTC. Amino acids: CASSGRSSTQEDEQYF.